This TCR beta chain was recovered during a study of Ad26.COV2.S vaccination and SARS-CoV-2 variants. Whole-study findings and limits: After vaccination, reports described spike-specific CD8+ and CD4+ T cell responses as showing substantial breadth.

Treatment: about 20 received Ad26.COV2.S at low or high dose, single or two shots; several received placebo; per-sample allocation not given. The study sampled participants on day 63 after the first vaccine or placebo injection. TCRdb keeps only in-frame clones here, not all; method: immunoSEQ multiplex PCR. The sample includes about 350,000 clones, approximately 84% of them seen just once. From germline, CDR1 is SGHTA and CDR2 FQGNSA. Losses at the gene ends were 2 bases for V and 4 bases for J; bases not matched to a gene: 9. The CDR3 has 18 amino acids. Details on this clone: Its target is not known.

The TCR originated in a person between 18 and 59 years old who received the Ad26.COV2.S COVID-19 vaccine or a placebo. This sequence joins TRBV7-2 and TRBJ2-1, with 12 bases identical to TRBD1. Source: peripheral blood, taken in a trial of Ad26.COV2.S vaccine versus placebo. The CDR3 loop is CASSLNPGQGAWYNEQFF. DNA of the CDR3: TGTGCCAGCAGCTTAAATCCGGGACAGGGGGCGTGGTACAATGAGCAGTTCTTC.